This T cell receptor (beta chain) was profiled in a study of cytomegalovirus exposure and HLA in healthy donors. Study results and limitations: By a later analysis, the bulk of CMV-associated TCR beta chains appeared HLA-restricted.

The PCR contained 60 Vbeta and 13 Jbeta primers. TCRdb's table, derived via immunoSEQ multiplex PCR, lists solely in-frame clones and lacks some. Of approximately 210,000 clones listed, 79% are singletons. This clone was observed a few times. Antigen specificity is unknown. This specimen includes other DNA sequences encoding the same CDR3. The sample taken for sequencing was PBMCs. The source is a girl under 18 in good health and CMV-seropositive.

CDR3 sequence: CATVGQPSPSGANVLTF. The DNA for the CDR3 is TGTGCCACCGTGGGACAACCGTCTCCCTCTGGGGCCAACGTCCTGACTTTC. The gene calls are TRBV10-3 and TRBJ2-6; TRBD1 is a possible D gene (6 bases). V gave up 10 bases and J gave up 0 bases, with 19 bases separating them. This CDR3 is built from 17 residues. Germline values: CDR1 ENHRY, CDR2 SYGVKD.